This TCR beta chain came from a study of identifying expanded T cells in peripheral blood. TCRdb's table, derived via immunoSEQ multiplex PCR, lists solely in-frame clones and lacks some. The data hold around 100,000 clones, with over 75% observed a single time. Collection occurred without any documented infections or immune events in donors. Germline-derived CDR1 and CDR2 are LNHDA and SQIVND (reference sequence). V lost 4 bases to trimming and J lost 0 bases, with 6 bases between them. CDR3 length: 14 amino acids. With regard to this clone: As yet, its antigen is unknown.

Findings and caveats of the study: Differentially abundant clones: about 1.2 between replicates, 16.4 at two to three weeks, around 19 at four. Two-week clone count variance significantly increased as total template count grew.

This clonotype was obtained from a person aged 18 to 69 in good health. V usage is TRBV19 and J usage is TRBJ2-2; no clear D. Sequencing was performed on blood. The CDR3 sequence is CASSRKSNTGELFF. CDR3 sequence (DNA): TGTGCCAGTAGTAGGAAATCGAACACCGGGGAGCTGTTTTTT. Full variable domain (rest looked up from reference TRBV19 and TRBJ2-2): DGGITQSPKYLFRKEGQNVTLSCEQNLNHDAMYWYRQDPGQGLRLIYYSQIVNDFQKGDIAEGYSVSREKKESFPLTVTSAQKNPTAFYLCASSRKSNTGELFFGEGSRLTVL.